This TCR beta chain stems from a study of cytomegalovirus exposure and HLA in healthy donors. Germline V gene sequence: CDR1 SGHNT, CDR2 YYREEE (reference sequence). Trimming took off 1 base at V and 5 bases at J, with 12 bases between the two ends. The CDR3 has 14 residues. This clone has only a few counts. Its antigen is not identified. All the people who gave samples were healthy bone marrow donors. Overall study findings and caveats: Later, an analysis showed that TCR beta chains associated with HLA were more clonally expanded than others that were equally common.

It was with 60 Vbeta and 13 Jbeta primers that the PCR ran. Sequencing used immunoSEQ multiplex PCR; TCRdb keeps in-frame clones, though not all of them. This table has about 160,000 clones, 80% to 90% appearing once. This sequence was found in a male donor in good health and CMV-seronegative. The genes are TRBV5-4 and TRBJ2-5; TRBD2 is a possible D gene (5 bases). The sample taken for sequencing was PBMCs. The CDR3 DNA reads as TGTGCCAGCAGCTTGTCGCGGGTCGGGGAGACCCAGTACTTC. It encodes CASSLSRVGETQYF.